This T cell receptor beta chain was captured in a study of control samples from healthy donors and cancer patients. Profiled with immunoSEQ multiplex PCR; TCRdb holds only in-frame clones, not every one. This table holds 100,000 to 150,000 clones, 80% to 95% found once. Regarding this clone: At one end the junction does not follow the germline gene, possibly because of a read error.

Germline CDR1 and CDR2: SGHDT and YYEEEE. There are 15 residues in the CDR3. The rearrangement links TRBV5-6 to TRBJ2-5; D is undetermined. The receptor was derived from a man aged 35-49 years in good health. The specimen was blood. CDR3 protein: CASSFGAFPQETQYF. CDR3 coding DNA: TGTGCCAGCAGCTTTGGCGCATTTCCCCAAGAAACCCAGTACTTC.